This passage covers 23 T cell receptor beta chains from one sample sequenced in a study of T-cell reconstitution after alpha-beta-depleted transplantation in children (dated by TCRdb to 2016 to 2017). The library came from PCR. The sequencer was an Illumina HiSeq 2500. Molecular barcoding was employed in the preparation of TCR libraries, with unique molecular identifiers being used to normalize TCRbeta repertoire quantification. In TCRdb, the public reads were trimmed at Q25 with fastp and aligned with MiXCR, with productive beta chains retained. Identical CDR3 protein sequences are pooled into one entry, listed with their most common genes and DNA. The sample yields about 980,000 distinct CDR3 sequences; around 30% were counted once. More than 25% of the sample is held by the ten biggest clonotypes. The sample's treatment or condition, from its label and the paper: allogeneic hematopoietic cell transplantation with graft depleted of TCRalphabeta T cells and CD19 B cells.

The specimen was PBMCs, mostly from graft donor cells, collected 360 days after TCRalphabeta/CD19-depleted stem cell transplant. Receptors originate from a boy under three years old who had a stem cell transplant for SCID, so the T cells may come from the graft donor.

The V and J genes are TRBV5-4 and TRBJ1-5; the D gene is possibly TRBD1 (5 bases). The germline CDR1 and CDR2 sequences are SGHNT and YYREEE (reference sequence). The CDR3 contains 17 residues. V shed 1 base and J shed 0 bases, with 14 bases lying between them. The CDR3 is CASSLRQGMSSNQPQHF. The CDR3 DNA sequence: TGTGCCAGCAGCTTGCGGCAGGGAATGAGTAGCAATCAGCCCCAGCATTTT.

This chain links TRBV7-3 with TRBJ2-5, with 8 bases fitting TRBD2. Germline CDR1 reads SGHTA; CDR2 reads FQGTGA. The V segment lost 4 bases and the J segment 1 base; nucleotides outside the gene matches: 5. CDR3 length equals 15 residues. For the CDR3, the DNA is TGTGCCAGCAGCTCCGGCGGGGGGATCCAAGAGACCCAGTACTTC. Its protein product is CASSSGGGIQETQYF.

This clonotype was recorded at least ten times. The CDR3 bases are TGTGCCAGCAGTTTGGGACCGGGGGGTACCGGGGAGCTGTTTTTT. Its translation: CASSLGPGGTGELFF. The rearrangement uses TRBV28 and TRBJ2-2; TRBD2 aligns across 7 bases. V dropped 3 bases and J dropped 5; count of bases not matched to a gene: 6. The germline V gene has CDR1 MDHEN and CDR2 SYDVKM. The length of the CDR3 is 15 residues.

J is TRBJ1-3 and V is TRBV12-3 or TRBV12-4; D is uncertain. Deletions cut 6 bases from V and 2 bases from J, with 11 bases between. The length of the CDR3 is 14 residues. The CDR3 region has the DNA TGTGCCAGCAGACTGGGGAGCCCTGGAAACACCATATATTTT. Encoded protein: CASRLGSPGNTIYF.

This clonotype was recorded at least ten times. CDR3 coding DNA: TGTGCCAGCGGCTCGGGGAAAACCTACAATGAGCAGTTCTTC. This gives the protein CASGSGKTYNEQFF. This chain joins TRBV9 and TRBJ2-1; D may be TRBD2 (5 bases). The CDR3 covers 14 residues. V was cut by 7 bases and J by 2 bases, with 13 bases left in between. Germline values: CDR1 SGDLS, CDR2 YYNGEE.

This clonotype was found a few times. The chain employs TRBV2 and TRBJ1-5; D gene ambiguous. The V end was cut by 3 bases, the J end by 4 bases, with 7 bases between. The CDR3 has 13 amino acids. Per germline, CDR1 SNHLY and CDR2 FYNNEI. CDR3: CASSDSLNQPQHF. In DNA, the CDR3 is TGTGCCAGCAGTGACAGCCTAAATCAGCCCCAGCATTTT.

CDR3 nucleotide sequence: TGTGCCAGCAGTGAAGGGCCGGACTATGGCTACACCTTC. Residues: CASSEGPDYGYTF. The V gene is TRBV6-4, the J gene TRBJ1-2, with D uncertain. The CDR3 length is 13 residues. V shed 3 bases and J shed 3 bases, with 8 bases lying between them. CDR1 and CDR2 from the germline V gene are MRHNA and SNTAGT.

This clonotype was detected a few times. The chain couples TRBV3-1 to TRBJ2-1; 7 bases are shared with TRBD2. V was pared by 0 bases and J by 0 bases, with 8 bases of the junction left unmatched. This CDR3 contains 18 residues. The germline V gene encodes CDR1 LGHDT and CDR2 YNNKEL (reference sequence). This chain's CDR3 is CASSQDLGRGNSYNEQFF. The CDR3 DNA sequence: TGTGCCAGCAGCCAAGATTTGGGGCGGGGGAACTCCTACAATGAGCAGTTCTTC.

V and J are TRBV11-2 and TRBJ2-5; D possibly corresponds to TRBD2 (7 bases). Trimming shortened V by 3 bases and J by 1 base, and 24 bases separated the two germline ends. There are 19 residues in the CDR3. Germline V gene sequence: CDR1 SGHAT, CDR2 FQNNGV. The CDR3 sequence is CASSFHLSVGGGSQETQYF. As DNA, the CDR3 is TGTGCCAGCAGCTTCCATCTCTCAGTGGGGGGCGGGAGCCAAGAGACCCAGTACTTC.

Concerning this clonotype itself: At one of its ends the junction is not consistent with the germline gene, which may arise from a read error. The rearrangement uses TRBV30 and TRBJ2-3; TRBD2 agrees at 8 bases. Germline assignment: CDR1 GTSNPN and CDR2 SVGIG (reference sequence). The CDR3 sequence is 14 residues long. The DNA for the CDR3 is TGTGCCTGGAGCCGCGGGGGGCCCACAGATACGGAGTATTTT. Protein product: CAWSRGGPTDTEYF.

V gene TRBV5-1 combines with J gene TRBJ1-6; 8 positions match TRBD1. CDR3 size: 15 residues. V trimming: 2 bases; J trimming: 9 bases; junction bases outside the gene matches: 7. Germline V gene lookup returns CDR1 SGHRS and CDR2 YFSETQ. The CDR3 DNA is TGCGCCAGCAGCTTTGCAGGACAGGGAGGTTCACCCCTCCACTTT. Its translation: CASSFAGQGGSPLHF.

CDR3 loop: CSGRGGPTDTQYF. The CDR3 DNA follows: TGCAGTGGTCGTGGGGGGCCCACAGATACGCAGTATTTT. This chain uses TRBV20-1 with TRBJ2-3; D might be TRBD1 or TRBD2, each matching 6 bases. The germline V and J ends were trimmed by 7 bases and 2 bases, with 13 bases remaining between them. The CDR3 sequence is 13 residues long. From germline, CDR1 is DFQATT and CDR2 SNEGSKA (reference sequence).

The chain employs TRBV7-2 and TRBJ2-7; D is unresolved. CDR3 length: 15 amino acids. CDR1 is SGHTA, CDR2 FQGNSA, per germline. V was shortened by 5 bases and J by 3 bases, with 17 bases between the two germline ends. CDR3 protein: CASSPRIGPDYEQYF. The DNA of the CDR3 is TGTGCCAGCAGCCCGAGGATAGGGCCGGACTACGAGCAGTACTTC.

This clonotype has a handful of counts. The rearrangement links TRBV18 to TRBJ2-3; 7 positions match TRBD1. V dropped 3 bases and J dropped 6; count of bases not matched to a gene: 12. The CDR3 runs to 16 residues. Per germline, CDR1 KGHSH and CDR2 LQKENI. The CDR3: CASSPKGTALTDTQYF. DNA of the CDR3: TGTGCCAGCTCACCTAAAGGGACAGCCCTCACGGATACGCAGTATTTT.

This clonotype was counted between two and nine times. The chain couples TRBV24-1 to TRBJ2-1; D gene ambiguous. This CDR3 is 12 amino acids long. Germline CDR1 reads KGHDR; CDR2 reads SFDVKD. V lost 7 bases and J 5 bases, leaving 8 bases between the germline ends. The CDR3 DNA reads TGTGCCACCAGGGGGTGGGACAATGAGCAGTTCTTC. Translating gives CATRGWDNEQFF.

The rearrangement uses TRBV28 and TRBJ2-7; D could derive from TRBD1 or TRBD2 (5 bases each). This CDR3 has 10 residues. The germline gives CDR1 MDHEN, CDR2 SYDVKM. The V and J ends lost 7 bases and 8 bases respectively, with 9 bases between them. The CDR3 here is CASTTGQQYF. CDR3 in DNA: TGTGCCAGCACTACGGGACAGCAGTACTTC.

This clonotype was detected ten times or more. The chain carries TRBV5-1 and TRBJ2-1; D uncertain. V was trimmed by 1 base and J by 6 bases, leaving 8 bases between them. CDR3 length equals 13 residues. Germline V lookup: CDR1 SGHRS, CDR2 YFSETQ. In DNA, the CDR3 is TGCGCCAGCAGCTTGCTGTCTGGCAATGAGCAGTTCTTC. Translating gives CASSLLSGNEQFF. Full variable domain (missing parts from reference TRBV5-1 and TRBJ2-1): KAGVTQTPRYLIKTRGQQVTLSCSPISGHRSVSWYQQTPGQGLQFLFEYFSETQRNKGNFPGRFSGRQFSNSRSEMNVSTLELGDSALYLCASSLLSGNEQFFGPGTRLTVL.

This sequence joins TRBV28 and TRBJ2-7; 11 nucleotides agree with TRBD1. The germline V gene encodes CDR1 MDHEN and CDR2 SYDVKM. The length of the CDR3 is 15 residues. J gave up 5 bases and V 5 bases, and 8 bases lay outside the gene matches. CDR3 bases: TGTGCCAGCAGTGGGTTCCGGACAGGGGGCAACGAGCAGTACTTC. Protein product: CASSGFRTGGNEQYF. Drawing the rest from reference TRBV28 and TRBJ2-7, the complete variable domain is DVKVTQSSRYLVKRTGEKVFLECVQDMDHENMFWYRQDPGLGLRLIYFSYDVKMKEKGDIPEGYSVSREKKERFSLILESASTNQTSMYLCASSGFRTGGNEQYFGPGTRLTVT.

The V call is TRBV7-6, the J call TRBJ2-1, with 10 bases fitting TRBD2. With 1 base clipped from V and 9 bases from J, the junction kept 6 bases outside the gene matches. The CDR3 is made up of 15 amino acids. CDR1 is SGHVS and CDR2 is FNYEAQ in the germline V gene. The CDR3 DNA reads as TGTGCCAGCAGCTTAGAGAGCGGGGGGGCTAGTGAGCAGTTCTTC. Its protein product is CASSLESGGASEQFF. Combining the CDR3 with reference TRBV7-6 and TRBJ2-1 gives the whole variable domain GAGVSQSPRYKVTKRGQDVALRCDPISGHVSLYWYRQALGQGPEFLTYFNYEAQQDKSGLPNDRFSAERPEGSISTLTIQRTEQRDSAMYRCASSLESGGASEQFFGPGTRLTVL.

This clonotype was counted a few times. DNA of the CDR3: TGTGCCAGCAGTCCCCTCCTAGCGGGGGGAAGGAATGAGCAGTTCTTC. Its protein product is CASSPLLAGGRNEQFF. The chain is built from TRBV6-1 and TRBJ2-1, with 11 bases lining up with TRBD2. Unmatched junction bases numbered 10, after V lost 5 bases and J lost 7 bases. CDR1 and CDR2 from the germline V gene are MNHNS and SASEGT. The CDR3 length is 16 residues.

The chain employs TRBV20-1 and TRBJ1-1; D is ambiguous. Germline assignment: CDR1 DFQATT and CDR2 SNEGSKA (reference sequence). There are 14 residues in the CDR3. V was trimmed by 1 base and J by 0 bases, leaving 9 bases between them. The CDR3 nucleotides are TGCAGTGCTAGAGTGGGCCGGATGAACACTGAAGCTTTCTTT. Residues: CSARVGRMNTEAFF.

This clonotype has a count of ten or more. Here the CDR3 reads CASSSIAGELPVGADTQYF. The CDR3 region has the DNA TGTGCCAGCAGCTCCATTGCGGGGGAACTTCCGGTAGGCGCAGATACGCAGTATTTT. The gene calls are TRBV7-3 and TRBJ2-3; 7 bases agree with TRBD2. Germline values: CDR1 SGHTA, CDR2 FQGTGA. Trimming took 4 bases from V and 4 from J; bases not matched to a gene: 20. The CDR3 runs 19 residues.

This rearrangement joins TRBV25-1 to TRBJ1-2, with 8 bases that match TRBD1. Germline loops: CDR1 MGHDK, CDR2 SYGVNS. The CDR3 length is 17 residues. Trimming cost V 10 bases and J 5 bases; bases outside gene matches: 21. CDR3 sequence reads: CATEWEDRENAMYGYTF. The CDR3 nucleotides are TGTGCCACAGAATGGGAGGACAGGGAAAATGCCATGTATGGCTACACCTTC.